This TCR beta chain was observed in a study of OX40 agonist ivuxolimab in advanced cancers. Study background: Patients undergoing dose escalation presented with hepatocellular carcinoma, melanoma, renal cell or head and neck cancer.

This CDR3 region has 17 residues. Looked up from germline, CDR1 is SGHDN and CDR2 is FVKESK. V dropped 3 bases and J dropped 1; count of bases not matched to a gene: 9. Using immunoSEQ multiplex PCR, the repertoire was profiled, and TCRdb retains in-frame clones only, with some absent. The sample contains around 93,000 clones, approximately 87% of which appear only once. The investigators sampled blood at baseline, at cycle 4 day 1, and at cycle 7 day 1. The sequence derives from an adult with an advanced solid tumor such as melanoma, head and neck, liver or kidney cancer. The sample in question was CD4+ or CD8+ T cells sorted from blood, obtained in a trial of the OX40 agonist ivuxolimab. V usage is TRBV14 and J usage is TRBJ2-7; 10 nucleotides match TRBD1. The CDR3 is CASSHLLGTGASYEQYF. CDR3 coding DNA: TGTGCCAGCAGCCATCTCCTGGGGACAGGGGCGTCCTACGAGCAGTACTTC.